The entry below describes one T cell receptor (beta chain). Trimming took off 2 bases at V and 5 bases at J, with 12 bases between the two ends. Germline V gene lookup returns CDR1 MNHEY and CDR2 SMNVEV (reference sequence). The CDR3 is 14 residues long. The data are from a study of blood T cell repertoires in COVID-19. Across the study: Samples of COVID-19 (acute and convalescent) were obtained from the United States, Italy and Spain. T cells, B-cell-depleted T cells, or PBMCs supplied cDNA or gDNA.

Authors' data handling: The authors estimated nucleated cell counts from reference gene primer amplification. TCRdb's table, derived via immunoSEQ multiplex PCR, lists solely in-frame clones and lacks some. That table furnishes V, J and clone size, whereas the DNA furnished D and trimming. The sample contains about 61,000 clones, about 88% of which appear only once. This sequence originates from a woman aged 45-59 years with active or convalescent COVID-19. This chain links TRBV27 with TRBJ1-2; D is possibly TRBD1 (5 bases). The source material was peripheral blood. The CDR3 loop is CASSLKGSGYGYTF. The CDR3 DNA reads TGTGCCAGCAGTTTAAAGGGGAGCGGGTATGGCTACACCTTC.